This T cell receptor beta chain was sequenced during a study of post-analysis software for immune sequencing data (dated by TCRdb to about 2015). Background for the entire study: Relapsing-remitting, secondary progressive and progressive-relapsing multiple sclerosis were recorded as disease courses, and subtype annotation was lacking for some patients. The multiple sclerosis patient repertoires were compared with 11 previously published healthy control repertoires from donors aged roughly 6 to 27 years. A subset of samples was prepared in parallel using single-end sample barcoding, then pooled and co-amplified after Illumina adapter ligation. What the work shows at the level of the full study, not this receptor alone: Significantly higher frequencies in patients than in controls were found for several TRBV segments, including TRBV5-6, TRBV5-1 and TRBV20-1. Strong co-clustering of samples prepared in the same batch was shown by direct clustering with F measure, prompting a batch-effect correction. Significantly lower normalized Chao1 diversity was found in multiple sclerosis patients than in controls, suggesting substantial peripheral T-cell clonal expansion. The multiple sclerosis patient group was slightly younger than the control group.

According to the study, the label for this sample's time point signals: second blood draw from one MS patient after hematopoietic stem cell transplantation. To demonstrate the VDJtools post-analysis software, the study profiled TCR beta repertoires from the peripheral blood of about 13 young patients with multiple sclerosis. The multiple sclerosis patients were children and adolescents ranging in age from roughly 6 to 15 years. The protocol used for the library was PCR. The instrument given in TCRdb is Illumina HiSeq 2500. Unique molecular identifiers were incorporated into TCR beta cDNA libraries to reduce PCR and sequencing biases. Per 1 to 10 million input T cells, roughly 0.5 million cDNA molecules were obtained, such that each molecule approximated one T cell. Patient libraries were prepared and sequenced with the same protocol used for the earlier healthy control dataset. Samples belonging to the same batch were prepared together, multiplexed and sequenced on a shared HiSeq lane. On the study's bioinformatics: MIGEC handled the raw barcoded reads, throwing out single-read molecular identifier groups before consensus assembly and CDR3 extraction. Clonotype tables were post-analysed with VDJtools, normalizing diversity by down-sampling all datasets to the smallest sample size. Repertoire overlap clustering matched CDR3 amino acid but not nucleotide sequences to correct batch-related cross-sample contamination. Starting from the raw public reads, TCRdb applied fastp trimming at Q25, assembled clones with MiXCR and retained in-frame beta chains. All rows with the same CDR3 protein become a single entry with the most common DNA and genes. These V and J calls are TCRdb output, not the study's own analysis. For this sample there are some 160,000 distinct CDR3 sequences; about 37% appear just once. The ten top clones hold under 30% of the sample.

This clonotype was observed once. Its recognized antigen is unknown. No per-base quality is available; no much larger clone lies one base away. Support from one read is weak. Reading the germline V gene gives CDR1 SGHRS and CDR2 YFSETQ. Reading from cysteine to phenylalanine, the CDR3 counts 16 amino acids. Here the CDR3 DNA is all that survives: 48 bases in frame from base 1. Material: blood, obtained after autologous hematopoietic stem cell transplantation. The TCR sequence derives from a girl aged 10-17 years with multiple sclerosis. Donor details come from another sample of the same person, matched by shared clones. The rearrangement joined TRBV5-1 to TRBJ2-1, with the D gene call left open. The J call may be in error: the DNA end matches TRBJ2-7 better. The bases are TGCGCCAGCAGCTCCGCGGCGCTGAGCTCCTACAATGAGCAGTACTTC. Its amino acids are CASSSAALSSYNEQYF.